This T cell receptor (beta chain) stems from a study of blood T cell repertoires in COVID-19. Study-level background: The analysed material was cDNA or gDNA that came from T cells, B-cell-depleted T cells, or PBMCs.

Clones were sequenced by immunoSEQ multiplex PCR, and TCRdb holds only the in-frame ones, with some missing. This table has over 150,000 clones, approximately 90% appearing once. This CDR3 region has 14 residues. Deletions cut 3 bases from V and 3 bases from J, with 12 bases between. Germline-derived CDR1 and CDR2 are LNHDA and SQIVND (reference sequence). The sample was peripheral blood. The sequence derives from a young man with acute or convalescent COVID-19. The chain has TRBV19 and TRBJ2-7; no clear D. CDR3 sequence (DNA): TGTGCCAGTAGTATGCGCCTAACAGACTACGAGCAGTACTTC. Amino acids: CASSMRLTDYEQYF.